Listed below are T cell receptor beta chains from one sample, sequenced in a study of blood T cell repertoires in COVID-19. Profiling relied on immunoSEQ multiplex PCR, and the TCRdb table lists in-frame clones only, not all of them. The sample holds 59,000 or so clones; around 83% are singletons and the top ten take roughly 12%. The sequenced sample consisted of peripheral blood. Source of these receptors: a human donor in a cohort sampled during active COVID-19. Each CDR3 is given with its conserved first and last residue. The order of the fields is CDR3 protein, D gene, V gene, J gene. The D gene is left open where the match is weak.

CASSEGRRKETQYF,-,TRBV6-1,TRBJ2-5
CASGSPRRETQYF,-,TRBV4-1,TRBJ2-5
CASSLGGARDTQYF,-,TRBV11-3,TRBJ2-3
CASSPILLNTGELFF,-,TRBV7-6,TRBJ2-2
CASSLWTGNTEAFF,TRBD1,TRBV3-1/TRBV3-2,TRBJ1-1
CASSSLGWETQYF,-,TRBV11-2,TRBJ2-5
CAISESPSYNEQFF,-,TRBV10-3,TRBJ2-1
CASSRQVSYEQYF,-,TRBV5-4,TRBJ2-7
CASSLPHQPQHF,-,TRBV7-6,TRBJ1-5
CASRQAASNLETQYF,-,TRBV27,TRBJ2-5
CASSAPGVSSYNEQFF,-,TRBV9,TRBJ2-1
CASRSGGASTDTQYF,-,TRBV28,TRBJ2-3
CASSLPRTGGKNEQFF,TRBD1,TRBV27,TRBJ2-1
CATSGQGSYEQYF,TRBD1,TRBV10-3,TRBJ2-7
CASSDGVGNQPQHF,-,TRBV2,TRBJ1-5
CASSWTGQSNSPLHF,TRBD1,TRBV5-1,TRBJ1-6
CASSSGLAEFF,TRBD2,TRBV6-2/TRBV6-3,TRBJ2-1
CASSRGQGQETQYF,TRBD1,TRBV7-7,TRBJ2-5
CASSDGTGMIGTEAFF,TRBD1,TRBV5-4,TRBJ1-1
CASSEALLTGDGYTF,TRBD1,TRBV2,TRBJ1-2
CASRPDLGQGNTGELFF,-,TRBV12-2,TRBJ2-2
CASSEEGIRANEKLFF,-,TRBV5-1,TRBJ1-4
CASRRLGAGANTGELFF,-,TRBV27,TRBJ2-2
CASSRLEGTNIQYF,-,TRBV19,TRBJ2-4
CAWSVSWTQQETQYF,-,TRBV30,TRBJ2-5
CASSRQGGSTDTQYF,TRBD1,TRBV7-9,TRBJ2-3
CASSLSTGQGKTGELFF,TRBD1,TRBV9,TRBJ2-2
CASRPPAGVTGNEQFF,TRBD2,TRBV28,TRBJ2-1
CASSQSRQGGTEAFF,TRBD1,TRBV23-1,TRBJ1-1
CASSFGQGWDEQFF,-,TRBV5-1,TRBJ2-1
CASSKAGTPSETQYF,-,TRBV7-2,TRBJ2-5
CASSKDGRRYEQYF,-,TRBV11-3,TRBJ2-7
CASSPLPGTGLFRPYYSPLHF,TRBD1,TRBV13,TRBJ1-6
CASSQEGLAGETQYF,TRBD2,TRBV4-1,TRBJ2-5
CASSPPWASGRETQYF,TRBD2,TRBV18,TRBJ2-5
CASQQGDTEAFF,-,TRBV10-2,TRBJ1-1
CASSDNSNQPQHF,-,TRBV2,TRBJ1-5
CASSRRGLGNSPLHF,-,TRBV3-1/TRBV3-2,TRBJ1-6
CASSESLDSGPFF,-,TRBV6-1,TRBJ1-1
CASSYNRDSRGYTF,TRBD1,TRBV11-1,TRBJ1-2
CASSFSGGYLGETQYF,-,TRBV7-9,TRBJ2-5
CASSEGANGYTF,-,TRBV5-1,TRBJ1-2